Below are 12 T cell receptor beta chains sequenced from a single sample in a study of T cells after yellow fever vaccination. TCRdb reprocessed the 5' RACE reads with MiXCR, giving one entry per CDR3 protein. This repertoire shows 340,000 or so distinct CDR3 sequences, under 15% found once; its top ten account for more than 3%. The source was CD4+ T cells sorted from PBMCs, collected 15 days after the yellow fever booster vaccination. These receptor sequences come from a man between 18 and 35 years old who received the YFV17D yellow fever vaccine.

This sequence joins TRBV18 and TRBJ2-7; the D call may be TRBD1 or TRBD2 (5 bases each). The germline V gene encodes CDR1 KGHSH and CDR2 LQKENI. V gave up 0 bases and J gave up 0 bases, with 9 bases separating them. The CDR3 is 15 amino acids. The CDR3 here is CASSPPGRSSYEQYF. DNA for the CDR3: TGTGCCAGCTCACCACCGGGACGGAGCTCCTACGAGCAGTACTTC.

CDR3 DNA sequence: TGTGCCAGCAGCGAACGGGTTAGGGGTGCCACTGAAGCTTTCTTT. This gives the protein CASSERVRGATEAFF. This rearrangement joins TRBV7-9 to TRBJ1-1; a possible D gene is TRBD1 (5 bases). Deletions cut 5 bases from V and 4 bases from J, with 17 bases between. The V gene's germline CDR1 is SEHNR and CDR2 FQNEAQ (reference sequence). The CDR3 runs 15 residues.

This clonotype was found a few times. The gene calls are TRBV9 and TRBJ1-3; no reliable D call. V was shortened by 0 bases and J by 8 bases, with 12 bases between the two germline ends. CDR3 length equals 14 residues. CDR1 and CDR2 from the germline V gene are SGDLS and YYNGEE. In DNA, the CDR3 is TGTGCCAGCAGCGTAGCCCCCGGCGGGGACACCATATATTTT. Translated, it gives CASSVAPGGDTIYF.

This clonotype was found a few times. The chain carries TRBV3-1 and TRBJ2-1, with D perhaps matching TRBD2 (6 bases). The germline CDR1 and CDR2 sequences are LGHDT and YNNKEL (reference sequence). The CDR3 length is 18 residues. Trimming left V 4 bases short and J 0 bases short, with 19 bases between. CDR3 in amino acids: CASSRRASVGSSYNEQFF. The DNA for the CDR3 is TGTGCCAGCAGCCGGCGGGCTAGCGTCGGGAGCTCCTACAATGAGCAGTTCTTC.

This clonotype has a handful of counts. V gene TRBV5-4 combines with J gene TRBJ1-1; no reliable D call. Trimming took 4 bases from V and 3 from J, leaving 19 bases between them. The length of the CDR3 is 16 residues. From germline, CDR1 is SGHNT and CDR2 YYREEE (reference sequence). The chain's CDR3 is CASSPQAGSGDTEAFF. The CDR3 DNA follows: TGTGCCAGCAGCCCACAAGCCGGGTCCGGGGACACTGAAGCTTTCTTT. Supplemented by reference TRBV5-4 and TRBJ1-1, the full variable domain reads ETGVTQSPTHLIKTRGQQVTLRCSSQSGHNTVSWYQQALGQGPQFIFQYYREEENGRGNFPPRFSGLQFPNYSSELNVNALELDDSALYLCASSPQAGSGDTEAFFGQGTRLTVV.

This clonotype was detected many times. V usage is TRBV20-1 and J usage is TRBJ2-7; D is possibly TRBD1 (6 bases). The CDR3 runs to 12 residues. Germline V CDR1 and CDR2: DFQATT, SNEGSKA (reference sequence). The V and J ends lost 0 bases and 7 bases respectively, with 10 bases between them. The CDR3 loop is CSARDRTGEQYV. The CDR3 DNA reads as TGCAGTGCTAGAGACCGAACAGGGGAGCAGTACGTC.

This clonotype was seen only a few times. CDR3 protein: CASSRWGPGDGYTF. In DNA, the CDR3 is TGCGCCAGCAGTCGGTGGGGGCCGGGGGATGGCTACACCTTC. The chain carries TRBV4-3 and TRBJ1-2; the D gene is possibly TRBD1 (6 bases). The V end lost 6 bases, the J end lost 6 bases, and 17 bases lay between the germline ends. The CDR3 runs to 14 residues. Germline CDR1 is LGHNA and CDR2 is YSLEER.

This clonotype occurred a few times. The chain links TRBV5-1 to TRBJ2-7; the match to TRBD2 covers 7 bases. The V gene end was trimmed by 4 bases and the J gene end by 6 bases; junction bases not matched to a gene: 7. In germline, CDR1 is SGHRS, CDR2 YFSETQ. This CDR3 has 13 residues. The CDR3: CASSPEGTIEQYV. The CDR3 region has the DNA TGCGCCAGCAGCCCGGAGGGGACTATCGAGCAGTACGTC.

This clonotype has at least ten counts. CDR3 in amino acids: CSVGWVSGANVLTF. The CDR3 region has the DNA TGCAGCGTTGGTTGGGTATCTGGGGCCAACGTCCTGACTTTC. The rearrangement links TRBV29-1 to TRBJ2-6; D remains ambiguous. CDR3 length: 14 residues. CDR1 and CDR2 from the germline V gene are SQVTM and ANQGSEA. Trimming cost V 4 bases and J 1 base, with 8 bases left between them.

This chain connects TRBV7-3 to TRBJ2-3; 7 bases are a match to TRBD2. The CDR3 extends over 16 amino acids. V lost 3 bases to trimming and J lost 3 bases; unmatched junction nucleotides: 9. Germline loops: CDR1 SGHTA, CDR2 FQGTGA. CDR3 region: CASSLFLSRETDTQYF. CDR3 DNA: TGTGCCAGCAGCTTGTTCCTATCGCGGGAGACAGATACGCAGTATTTT.

This clonotype has just a few counts. The gene calls are TRBV6-5 and TRBJ1-6; D is ambiguous. Germline V CDR1 and CDR2: MNHEY, SVGAGI. V lost 2 bases to trimming and J lost 9 bases, with 8 bases between them. The length of the CDR3 is 13 residues. The CDR3 sequence: CASSYRVISPLHF. The CDR3 DNA follows: TGTGCCAGCAGTTACAGGGTGATTTCACCCCTCCACTTT.

The J gene is TRBJ1-5, the V gene TRBV27, with D perhaps TRBD1 (5 bases). V was pared by 5 bases and J by 5 bases, with 19 bases between. Germline V lookup: CDR1 MNHEY, CDR2 SMNVEV (reference sequence). This CDR3 is 16 amino acids long. CDR3 nucleotides: TGTGCCAGCAGTGCGAATTATCAGGGATGGGATCAGCCCCAGCATTTT. This gives the protein CASSANYQGWDQPQHF.